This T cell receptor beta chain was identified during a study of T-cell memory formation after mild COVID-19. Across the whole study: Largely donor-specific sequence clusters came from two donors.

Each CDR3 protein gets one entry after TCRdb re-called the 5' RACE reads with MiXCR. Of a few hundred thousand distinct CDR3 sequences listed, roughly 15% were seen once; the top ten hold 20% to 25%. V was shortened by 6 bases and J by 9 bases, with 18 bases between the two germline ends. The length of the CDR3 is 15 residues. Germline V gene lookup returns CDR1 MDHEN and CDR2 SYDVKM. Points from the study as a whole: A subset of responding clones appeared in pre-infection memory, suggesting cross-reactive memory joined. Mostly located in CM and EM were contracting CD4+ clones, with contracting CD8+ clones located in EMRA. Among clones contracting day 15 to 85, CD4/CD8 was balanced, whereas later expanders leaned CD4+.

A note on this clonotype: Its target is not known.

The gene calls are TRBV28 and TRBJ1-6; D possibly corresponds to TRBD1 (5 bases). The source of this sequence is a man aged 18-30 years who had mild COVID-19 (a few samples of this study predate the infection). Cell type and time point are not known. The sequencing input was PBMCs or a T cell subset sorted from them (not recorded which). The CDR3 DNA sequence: TGTGCCAGCAGCCCAGAGCCCGGGGGAGCTTCACCCCTCCACTTT. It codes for CASSPEPGGASPLHF.